A single sample gave rise to the 22 T cell receptor beta chains below, sequenced in a study of T-cell reconstitution after alpha-beta-depleted transplantation in children (dated by TCRdb to the mid-2010s). Libraries were prepared through PCR. The instrument was an Illumina HiSeq 2500. TCR library preparation used molecular barcoding, with unique molecular identifiers applied to normalize quantification of the TCRbeta repertoire. TCRdb reprocessing: public reads trimmed at Q25 with fastp, clones called with MiXCR, in-frame beta chains kept. Rows merge per CDR3 protein into single entries with the most common DNA and genes. For this sample there are 100,000 to 130,000 distinct CDR3 sequences; 5.5% to 6.5% appear just once. Of the sample, roughly 23% falls within the top ten clones. What this sample's treatment or condition label stands for: allogeneic hematopoietic cell transplantation with graft depleted of TCRalphabeta T cells and CD19 B cells.

The specimen was PBMCs, mostly from graft donor cells, collected 360 days after TCRalphabeta/CD19-depleted stem cell transplant. All receptors derive from a male patient aged 2 to 10 who had a stem cell transplant for acute lymphoblastic leukemia, so the T cells may come from the graft donor.

This clonotype was seen at least ten times. The rearrangement links TRBV21-1 to TRBJ1-1. TRBV21-1 is a recognized pseudogene. This CDR3 comprises 13 residues. CDR3 DNA sequence: TGTGCCAGCAGCAAGTCACGGAACACTGAAGCTTTCTTT. Protein sequence: CASSKSRNTEAFF.

In its sample, this clonotype was seen many times. V and J are TRBV12-3 or TRBV12-4 and TRBJ1-1; D remains unclear. This CDR3 spans 14 amino acids. V lost 3 bases and J 6 bases, leaving 14 bases between the germline ends. The CDR3 loop is CASSFGRAVAEAFF. Here the CDR3 DNA reads TGTGCCAGCAGTTTTGGAAGGGCGGTAGCTGAAGCTTTCTTT.

This clonotype was detected ten times or more. J is TRBJ2-5 and V is TRBV7-9; D may correspond to TRBD1 or TRBD2 (5 bases each). V was cut by 5 bases and J by 5 bases, with 6 bases left in between. The germline V gene has CDR1 SEHNR and CDR2 FQNEAQ (reference sequence). CDR3 length: 11 amino acids. This chain's CDR3 is CASSGDETQYF. In DNA form, the CDR3 reads TGTGCCAGCAGCGGGGACGAGACCCAGTACTTC.

This clonotype was counted ten times or more. The chain is built from TRBV5-1 and TRBJ1-2, with D perhaps matching TRBD1 (5 bases). The germline gives CDR1 SGHRS, CDR2 YFSETQ. The CDR3 contains 15 residues. The ends were cut back, 0 bases at V and 0 bases at J, with 9 bases in the middle. The CDR3, as DNA: TGCGCCAGCAGCTTGGGGGACCCGACTAACTATGGCTACACCTTC. It codes for CASSLGDPTNYGYTF.

Only a few counts were recorded for this clonotype. The gene calls are TRBV5-1 and TRBJ1-2; D gene unclear. This CDR3 comprises 13 residues. With 0 bases removed from V and 8 bases from J, the gap between germline ends came to 11 bases. Germline assignment: CDR1 SGHRS and CDR2 YFSETQ. CDR3 region: CASSLASGWGYTF. In DNA form, the CDR3 reads TGCGCCAGCAGCTTGGCGTCGGGATGGGGCTACACCTTC.

V gene TRBV5-6 combines with J gene TRBJ2-7; the D is unclear. Germline V gives CDR1 SGHDT, CDR2 YYEEEE. V gave up 8 bases and J gave up 0 bases, with 15 bases separating them. The CDR3 spans 14 residues. The CDR3 region has the DNA TGTGCCAGGGGCCCCGGGCCCCTCTCCTACGAGCAGTACTTC. This sequence encodes CARGPGPLSYEQYF.

This clonotype was counted between two and nine times. The chain is built from TRBV6-1 and TRBJ1-1; D is possibly TRBD1 (6 bases). V was trimmed by 3 bases and J by 4 bases, leaving 12 bases between them. The CDR3 is 14 residues long. From germline, CDR1 is MNHNS and CDR2 SASEGT. Here the CDR3 DNA reads TGTGCCAGCAGTGACAGGGGCCGACGCACTGAAGCTTTCTTT. Translating gives CASSDRGRRTEAFF.

This clonotype was observed at least ten times. This sequence joins TRBV7-7 and TRBJ2-7; D is uncertain. The V gene's germline CDR1 is SSHAT and CDR2 FNYEAQ (reference sequence). V lost 5 bases and J 2 bases, leaving 7 bases between the germline ends. The CDR3 loop spans 12 amino acids. The CDR3 nucleotides read TGTGCCAGCAGCGGACGGACCTACGAGCAGTACTTC. Translated, it gives CASSGRTYEQYF. Full variable domain (outside the CDR3, taken from reference TRBV7-7 and TRBJ2-7): GAGVSQSPRYKVTKRGQDVTLRCDPISSHATLYWYQQALGQGPEFLTYFNYEAQPDKSGLPSDRFSAERPEGSISTLTIQRTEQRDSAMYRCASSGRTYEQYFGPGTRLTVT.

This clonotype has a count of ten or more. This chain connects TRBV27 to TRBJ2-7; 8 positions match TRBD2. CDR1 is MNHEY, CDR2 SMNVEV, per germline (reference sequence). The CDR3 sequence is 16 residues long. The V and J ends lost 6 bases and 2 bases, in that order; junction bases with no gene match: 12. The CDR3 region is CASSHRRTSLPYEQYF. The CDR3, as DNA: TGTGCCAGCAGCCACCGACGGACTAGCCTTCCCTACGAGCAGTACTTC.

About this clonotype itself: A read error is possible here, since a much larger clone lies one base away. This sequence joins TRBV6-2 or TRBV6-3 and TRBJ2-7; weak D call: TRBD1 (5 bases). The ends were cut back, 2 bases at V and 4 bases at J, with 9 bases in the middle. From germline, CDR1 is MNHEY and CDR2 SVGEGT. The CDR3 sequence is 13 residues long. The CDR3 nucleotides are TGTGCCAGCAGTTACCAAGGGGTTTACGAGCAGTACTTC. Amino acids: CASSYQGVYEQYF.

This clonotype was seen at least ten times. The chain is built from TRBV29-1 and TRBJ2-6; D ambiguous. CDR3 length: 14 amino acids. V was shortened by 6 bases and J by 2 bases, with 11 bases between the two germline ends. Germline assignment: CDR1 SQVTM and CDR2 ANQGSEA. CDR3 nucleotides: TGCAGCGTCCTTCCAGGAGCTGGGGCCAACGTCCTGACTTTC. Its protein product is CSVLPGAGANVLTF.

This clonotype came up a few times. The rearrangement uses TRBV6-1 and TRBJ1-2; D gene unclear. V was shortened by 5 bases and J by 4 bases, with 11 bases between the two germline ends. There are 13 residues in the CDR3. From germline, CDR1 is MNHNS and CDR2 SASEGT. CDR3 region: CASSIAGIYGYTF. CDR3 nucleotide sequence: TGTGCCAGCAGTATTGCGGGTATCTATGGCTACACCTTC.

This clonotype has a handful of counts. J is TRBJ1-2 and V is TRBV9; no definite D call. V lost 0 bases, J lost 8 bases, and 8 bases lay in between. The CDR3 has 12 amino acids. Germline V gene sequence: CDR1 SGDLS, CDR2 YYNGEE. CDR3 in DNA: TGTGCCAGCAGCGTAGACCAGGACGGCTACACCTTC. The encoded protein is CASSVDQDGYTF.

This clonotype was seen more than once but under ten times. J is TRBJ2-7 and V is TRBV18; D is uncertain. Germline V gene lookup returns CDR1 KGHSH and CDR2 LQKENI. CDR3 length equals 12 residues. Trimming cost V 1 base and J 5 bases, with 6 bases left between them. Here the CDR3 reads CASSPRGNEQYF. The CDR3 nucleotides are TGTGCCAGCTCACCACGGGGAAACGAGCAGTACTTC.

In its sample, this clonotype was seen many times. The V gene is TRBV27, the J gene TRBJ2-2; TRBD1 agrees at 9 bases. After removal of 6 bases from V and 3 bases from J, the junction contained 5 bases not matched to a gene. Germline-derived CDR1 and CDR2 are MNHEY and SMNVEV (reference sequence). This CDR3 has 15 residues. CDR3: CASSRTGVDTGELFF. The CDR3, as DNA: TGTGCCAGCAGCCGGACAGGGGTGGACACCGGGGAGCTGTTTTTT.

This clonotype has just a few counts. J is TRBJ1-5 and V is TRBV2, with D possibly being TRBD1 (5 bases). This CDR3 has 16 residues. With 3 bases removed from V and 7 bases from J, the gap between germline ends came to 19 bases. From germline, CDR1 is SNHLY and CDR2 FYNNEI. Here the CDR3 DNA reads TGTGCCAGCAGTGAGGACCCGCCCGGGGCAAAACAGCCCCAGCATTTT. Protein product: CASSEDPPGAKQPQHF.

The sample holds many counts of this clonotype. This sequence joins TRBV27 and TRBJ2-3; D is possibly TRBD2 (6 bases). Per germline, CDR1 MNHEY and CDR2 SMNVEV (reference sequence). V was cut by 3 bases and J by 2 bases, with 15 bases left in between. This CDR3 has 16 amino acids. CDR3: CASSLWSGTVTDTQYF. In DNA form, the CDR3 reads TGTGCCAGCAGTTTGTGGTCCGGGACTGTCACAGATACGCAGTATTTT.

The V and J genes are TRBV11-3 and TRBJ2-7, with D hard to call. Germline V gene data show CDR1 as SGHNT and CDR2 as YENEEA. The ends were cut back, 5 bases at V and 0 bases at J, with 14 bases in the middle. This CDR3 contains 15 residues. The CDR3 is CASSRLTLTSYEQYF. Here the CDR3 DNA reads TGTGCCAGCAGCCGATTGACACTTACCTCCTACGAGCAGTACTTC.

This clonotype was found many times. The chain joins TRBV4-3 to TRBJ2-6; unclear D gene. CDR1 and CDR2 (germline): LGHNA, YSLEER. The CDR3 has 16 amino acids. Trimming shortened V by 3 bases and J by 0 bases, and 9 bases separated the two germline ends. The CDR3 DNA sequence: TGCGCCAGCAGCCAGGGGTTGATCTCTGGGGCCAACGTCCTGACTTTC. This gives the protein CASSQGLISGANVLTF.

This clonotype appeared many times. This rearrangement joins TRBV7-2 to TRBJ2-4; D remains ambiguous. Trimming shortened V by 5 bases and J by 0 bases, and 11 bases separated the two germline ends. Germline V CDR1 and CDR2: SGHTA, FQGNSA. The CDR3 has 15 amino acids. The CDR3 nucleotides read TGTGCCAGCAGCCCCCGGCTAGGAGCCAAAAACATTCAGTACTTC. This sequence encodes CASSPRLGAKNIQYF.

This clonotype was seen ten or more times. The chain joins TRBV5-6 to TRBJ2-2; tentatively, D is TRBD1 (5 bases). V was clipped by 5 bases and J by 6 bases, with 11 bases between them. The CDR3 length is 13 residues. Germline V gene data show CDR1 as SGHDT and CDR2 as YYEEEE. CDR3 bases: TGTGCCAGCAGACTCGTAGGGGCCGGGGAGCTGTTTTTT. Amino acids: CASRLVGAGELFF.

This clonotype was observed many times. CDR3 loop: CASSLKVYEQYF. The CDR3 coding sequence is TGTGCCAGCAGCTTAAAAGTCTACGAGCAGTACTTC. J is TRBJ2-7 and V is TRBV6-2 or TRBV6-3; no definite D call. Between the trimmed V and J ends, which lost 6 bases and 3 bases, there was a span of 9 bases. The CDR3 covers 12 residues. Germline assignment: CDR1 MNHEY and CDR2 SVGEGT.